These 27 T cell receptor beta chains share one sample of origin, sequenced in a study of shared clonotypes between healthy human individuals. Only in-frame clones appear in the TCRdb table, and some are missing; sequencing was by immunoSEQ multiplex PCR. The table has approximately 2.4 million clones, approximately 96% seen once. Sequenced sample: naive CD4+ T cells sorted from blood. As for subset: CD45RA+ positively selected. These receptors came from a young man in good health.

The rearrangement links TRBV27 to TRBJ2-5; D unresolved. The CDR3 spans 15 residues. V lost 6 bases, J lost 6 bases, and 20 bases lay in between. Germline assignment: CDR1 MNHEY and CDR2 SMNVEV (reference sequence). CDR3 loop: CASSDPFRPGQTQYF. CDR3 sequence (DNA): TGTGCCAGCAGCGATCCGTTTCGCCCCGGTCAGACCCAGTACTTC.

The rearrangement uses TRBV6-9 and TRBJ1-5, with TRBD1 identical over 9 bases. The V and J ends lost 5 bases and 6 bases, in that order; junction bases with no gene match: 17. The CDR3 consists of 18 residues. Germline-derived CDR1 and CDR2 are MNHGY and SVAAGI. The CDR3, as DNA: TGTGCCAGCAGTCTCATCGAGAAAGCCGGGACAGGGTTTCAGCCCCAGCATTTT. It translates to CASSLIEKAGTGFQPQHF.

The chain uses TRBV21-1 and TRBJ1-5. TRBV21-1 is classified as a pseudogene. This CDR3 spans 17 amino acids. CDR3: CASSKGMTRDSNQPQHF. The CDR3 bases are TGTGCCAGCAGCAAAGGTATGACACGGGATAGCAATCAGCCCCAGCATTTT.

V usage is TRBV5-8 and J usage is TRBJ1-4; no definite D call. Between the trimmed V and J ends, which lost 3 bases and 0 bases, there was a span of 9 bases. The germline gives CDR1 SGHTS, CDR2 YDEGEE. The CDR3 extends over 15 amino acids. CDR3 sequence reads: CASSSGDTTNEKLFF. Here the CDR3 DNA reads TGTGCCAGCAGCTCCGGGGATACAACTAATGAAAAACTGTTTTTT.

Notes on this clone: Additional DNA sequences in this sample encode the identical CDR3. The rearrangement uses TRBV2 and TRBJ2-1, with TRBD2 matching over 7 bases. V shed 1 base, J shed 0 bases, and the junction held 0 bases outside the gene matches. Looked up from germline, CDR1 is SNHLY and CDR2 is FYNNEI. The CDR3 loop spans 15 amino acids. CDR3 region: CASSEGGSSYNEQFF. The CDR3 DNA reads TGTGCCAGCAGTGAAGGCGGGAGCTCCTACAATGAGCAGTTCTTC.

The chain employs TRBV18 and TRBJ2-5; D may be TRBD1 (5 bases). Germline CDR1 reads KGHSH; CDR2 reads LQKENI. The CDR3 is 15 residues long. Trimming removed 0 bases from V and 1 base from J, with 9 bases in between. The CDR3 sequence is CASSPPVTGQETQYF. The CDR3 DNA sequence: TGTGCCAGCTCACCACCGGTAACAGGCCAAGAGACCCAGTACTTC.

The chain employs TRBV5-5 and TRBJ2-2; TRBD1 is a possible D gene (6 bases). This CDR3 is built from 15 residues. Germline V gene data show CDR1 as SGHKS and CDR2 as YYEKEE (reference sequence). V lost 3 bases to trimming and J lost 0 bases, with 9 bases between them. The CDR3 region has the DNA TGTGCCAGCAGCTCCAGGGGCCCGAACACCGGGGAGCTGTTTTTT. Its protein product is CASSSRGPNTGELFF.

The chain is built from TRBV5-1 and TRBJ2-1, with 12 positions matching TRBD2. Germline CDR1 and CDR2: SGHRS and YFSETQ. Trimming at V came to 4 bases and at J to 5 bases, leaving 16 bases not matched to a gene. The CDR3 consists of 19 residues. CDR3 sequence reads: CASSHPGLAGMTRNNEQFF. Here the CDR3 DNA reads TGCGCCAGCAGCCATCCGGGACTAGCGGGTATGACCCGAAACAATGAGCAGTTCTTC.

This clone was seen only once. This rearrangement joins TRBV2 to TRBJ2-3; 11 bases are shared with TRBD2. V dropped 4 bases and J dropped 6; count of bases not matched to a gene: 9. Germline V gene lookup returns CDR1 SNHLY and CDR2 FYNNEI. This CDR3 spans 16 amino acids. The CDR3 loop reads CASSARLAGSQDTQYF. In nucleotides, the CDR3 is TGTGCCAGCAGTGCGCGACTAGCGGGGAGCCAGGATACGCAGTATTTT. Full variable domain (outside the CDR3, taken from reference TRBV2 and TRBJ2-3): EPEVTQTPSHQVTQMGQEVILRCVPISNHLYFYWYRQILGQKVEFLVSFYNNEISEKSEIFDDQFSVERPDGSNFTLKIRSTKLEDSAMYFCASSARLAGSQDTQYFGPGTRLTVL.

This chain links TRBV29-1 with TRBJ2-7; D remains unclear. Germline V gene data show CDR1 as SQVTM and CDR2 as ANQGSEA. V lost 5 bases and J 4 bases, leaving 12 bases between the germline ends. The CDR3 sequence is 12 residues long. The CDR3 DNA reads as TGCAGCGTTAGACCCACGGATTACGAGCAGTACTTC. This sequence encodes CSVRPTDYEQYF.

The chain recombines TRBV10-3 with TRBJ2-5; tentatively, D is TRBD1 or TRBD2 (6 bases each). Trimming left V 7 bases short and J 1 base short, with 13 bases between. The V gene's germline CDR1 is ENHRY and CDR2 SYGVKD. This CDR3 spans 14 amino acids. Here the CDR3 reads CAINQQGGQETQYF. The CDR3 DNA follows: TGTGCCATCAACCAACAGGGAGGCCAAGAGACCCAGTACTTC.

The DNA for the CDR3 is TGTGCCAGCAGTCTAATAGCGGCGATGCCTTACAATGAGCAGTTCTTC. It codes for CASSLIAAMPYNEQFF. The V and J genes are TRBV6-6 and TRBJ2-1; D perhaps matches TRBD2 (6 bases). This CDR3 contains 16 residues. Germline V gene sequence: CDR1 MNHNY, CDR2 SVGAGI (reference sequence). The ends were cut back, 5 bases at V and 4 bases at J, with 18 bases in the middle.

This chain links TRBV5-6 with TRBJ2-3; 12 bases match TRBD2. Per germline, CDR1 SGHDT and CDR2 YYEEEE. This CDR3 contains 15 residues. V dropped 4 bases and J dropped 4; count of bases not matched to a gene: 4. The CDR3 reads CASSVTSGSSDTQYF. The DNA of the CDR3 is TGTGCCAGCAGCGTGACTAGCGGGAGTTCAGATACGCAGTATTTT. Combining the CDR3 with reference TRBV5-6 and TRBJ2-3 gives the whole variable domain DAGVTQSPTHLIKTRGQQVTLRCSPKSGHDTVSWYQQALGQGPQFIFQYYEEEERQRGNFPDRFSGHQFPNYSSELNVNALLLGDSALYLCASSVTSGSSDTQYFGPGTRLTVL.

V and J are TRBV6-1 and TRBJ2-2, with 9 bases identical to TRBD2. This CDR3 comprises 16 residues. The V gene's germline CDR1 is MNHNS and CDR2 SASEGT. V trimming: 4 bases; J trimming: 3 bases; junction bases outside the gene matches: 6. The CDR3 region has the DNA TGTGCCAGCAGTGTGATAGCGGGGGCCTACACCGGGGAGCTGTTTTTT. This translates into CASSVIAGAYTGELFF.

CDR3 residues: CASSLIPGQGALQETQYF. The DNA for the CDR3 is TGCGCCAGCAGCTTGATCCCCGGACAGGGGGCGCTCCAAGAGACCCAGTACTTC. The chain recombines TRBV5-1 with TRBJ2-5; 11 nucleotides match TRBD1. With 1 base clipped from V and 1 base from J, the junction kept 9 bases outside the gene matches. CDR1 and CDR2 from the germline V gene are SGHRS and YFSETQ. The CDR3 runs to 18 residues.

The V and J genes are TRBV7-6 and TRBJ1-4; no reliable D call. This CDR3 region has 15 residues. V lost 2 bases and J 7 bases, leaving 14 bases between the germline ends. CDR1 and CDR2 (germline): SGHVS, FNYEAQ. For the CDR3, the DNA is TGTGCCAGCAGCTTATCTCGAGGTTCGAGTGAAAAACTGTTTTTT. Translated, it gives CASSLSRGSSEKLFF.

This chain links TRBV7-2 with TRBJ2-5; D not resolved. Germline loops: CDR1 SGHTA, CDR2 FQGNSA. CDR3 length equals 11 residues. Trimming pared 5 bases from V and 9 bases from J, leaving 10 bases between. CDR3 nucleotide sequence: TGTGCCAGCAGCAATACCCCTGCCCAGTACTTC. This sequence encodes CASSNTPAQYF.

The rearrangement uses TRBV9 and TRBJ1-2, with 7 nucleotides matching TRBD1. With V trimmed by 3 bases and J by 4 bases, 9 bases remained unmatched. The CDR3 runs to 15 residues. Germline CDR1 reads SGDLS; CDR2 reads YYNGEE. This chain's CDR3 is CASSAVDRVGYGYTF. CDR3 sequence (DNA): TGTGCCAGCAGCGCCGTTGACAGGGTAGGCTATGGCTACACCTTC.

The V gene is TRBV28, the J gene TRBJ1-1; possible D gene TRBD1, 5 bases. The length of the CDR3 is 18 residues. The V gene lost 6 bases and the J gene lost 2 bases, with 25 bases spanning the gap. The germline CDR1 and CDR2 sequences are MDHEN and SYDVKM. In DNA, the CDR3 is TGTGCCAGCAGATTAACGGAGGACATCCTGGGTCTTAACACTGAAGCTTTCTTT. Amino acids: CASRLTEDILGLNTEAFF.

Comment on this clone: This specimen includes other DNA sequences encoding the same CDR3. The CDR3 DNA follows: TGTGCCAGCAGTCTCAGGGGGGATCAGCCCCAGCATTTT. Protein product: CASSLRGDQPQHF. This chain uses TRBV6-1 with TRBJ1-5; 7 bases line up with TRBD1. CDR1 MNHNS and CDR2 SASEGT come from the germline V gene. CDR3 length: 13 amino acids. Trimming took 5 bases from V and 5 from J; bases not matched to a gene: 3.

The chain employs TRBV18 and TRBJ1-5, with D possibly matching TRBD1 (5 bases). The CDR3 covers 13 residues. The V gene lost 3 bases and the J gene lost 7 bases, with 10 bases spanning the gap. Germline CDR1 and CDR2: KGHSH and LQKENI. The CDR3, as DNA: TGTGCCAGCTCACCGGGCAGGGCCCAGCCCCAGCATTTT. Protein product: CASSPGRAQPQHF.

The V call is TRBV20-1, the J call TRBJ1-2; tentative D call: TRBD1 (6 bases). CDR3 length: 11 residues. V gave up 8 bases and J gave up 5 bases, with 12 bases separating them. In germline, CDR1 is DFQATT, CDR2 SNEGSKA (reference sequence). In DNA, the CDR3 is TGCAGTATGACAGGCCCGTATGGCTACACCTTC. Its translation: CSMTGPYGYTF.

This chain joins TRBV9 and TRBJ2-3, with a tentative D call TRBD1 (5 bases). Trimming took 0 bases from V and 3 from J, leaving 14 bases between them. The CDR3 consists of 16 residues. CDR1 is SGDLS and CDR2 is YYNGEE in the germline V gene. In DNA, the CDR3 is TGTGCCAGCAGCGTAGGGACACAAGTGAGGACAGATACGCAGTATTTT. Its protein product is CASSVGTQVRTDTQYF.

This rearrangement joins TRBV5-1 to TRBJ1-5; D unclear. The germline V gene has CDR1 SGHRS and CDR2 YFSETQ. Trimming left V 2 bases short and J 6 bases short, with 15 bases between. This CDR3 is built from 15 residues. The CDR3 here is CASSFDSGGGQPQHF. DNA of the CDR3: TGCGCCAGCAGCTTTGATTCAGGCGGCGGTCAGCCCCAGCATTTT.

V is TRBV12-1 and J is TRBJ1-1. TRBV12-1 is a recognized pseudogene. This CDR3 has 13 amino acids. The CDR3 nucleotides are TGTGCCAGCCGCATTCTAGAGAACACTGAAGCTTTCTTT. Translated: CASRILENTEAFF.

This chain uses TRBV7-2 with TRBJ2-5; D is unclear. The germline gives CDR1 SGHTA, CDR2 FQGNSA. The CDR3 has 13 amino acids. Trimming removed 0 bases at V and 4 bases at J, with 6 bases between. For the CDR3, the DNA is TGTGCCAGCAGCTTAGCGATGGGAGAGACCCAGTACTTC. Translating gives CASSLAMGETQYF.

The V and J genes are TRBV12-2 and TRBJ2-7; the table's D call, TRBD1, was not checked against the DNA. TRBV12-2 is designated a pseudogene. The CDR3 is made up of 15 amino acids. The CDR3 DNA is TGTGCAAGTCGCTTAGCCTACAGGGTTCGCGACGAGCAGTACTTC. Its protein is CASRLAYRVRDEQYF.